This T cell receptor (beta chain) was observed in a study of T cell repertoires in cytomegalovirus infection. Findings and caveats of the study: In two of eight donors, the top clonotype was HLA-C-restricted CMV-specific. Cumulative public TCR beta family frequency identified carriers of CMV plus the relevant HLA.

Germline loops: CDR1 SGHTA, CDR2 FQGNSA. The CDR3 sequence is 15 residues long. V lost 4 bases, J lost 4 bases, and 2 bases stayed unmatched. TCRdb recomputed calls from the reads with MiXCR, one row per CDR3 protein. The sample yields around 750,000 distinct CDR3 sequences, about 31% seen once. This clonotype has ten or more counts. Its antigen is as yet unknown. This sequence originates from a human donor in good health (CMV status not recorded). Some clones in this sample may be carry-over from other donors' samples. The sequencing here drew on cultured CD8+ T cells from PBMCs, taken from culture after CMV antigen stimulation. The V call is TRBV7-2, the J call TRBJ2-1; 12 bases map to TRBD2. The CDR3: CASSSGTSGYNEQFF. The CDR3 coding sequence is TGTGCCAGCAGCTCCGGGACTAGCGGGTACAATGAGCAGTTCTTC.